These 26 T cell receptor beta chains were all obtained from the same sample, sequenced in a study of CD8 T cells in Susac syndrome. Random hexamers were used to reverse transcribe 0.5 to 1 ug of RNA. TCRdb passed the immunoSEQ multiplex PCR reads through MiXCR, listing each CDR3 protein once. Among some 170,000 distinct CDR3 sequences listed, roughly 94% were seen once. The sample consisted of CD4+ T cells from PBMCs. The source is a human donor in good health.

The genes are TRBV6-2 or TRBV6-3 and TRBJ1-3, with no clear D. V gave up 2 bases and J gave up 2 bases, with 1 base separating them. There are 12 residues in the CDR3. The germline V gene has CDR1 MNHEY and CDR2 SVGEGT. This CDR3 is CASSYTGNTIYF. DNA of the CDR3: TGTGCCAGCAGTTACACTGGAAACACCATATATTTT.

The chain has TRBV4-3 and TRBJ2-4; the match to TRBD2 covers 11 bases. J was trimmed by 16 bases and V by 0 bases; bases with no gene match: 11. CDR1 is LGHNA, CDR2 YSLEER, per germline. The CDR3 extends over 15 amino acids. CDR3 coding DNA: TGCGCCAGCAGCCAAGACTGGAATAGCGGGAGGGCCCAATACTTC. Residues: CASSQDWNSGRAQYF.

The V gene is TRBV3-1, the J gene TRBJ1-2, with TRBD1 identical over 8 bases. The V and J ends lost 4 bases and 4 bases, in that order; junction bases with no gene match: 2. The CDR3 consists of 13 residues. Looked up from germline, CDR1 is LGHDT and CDR2 is YNNKEL (reference sequence). This CDR3 is CASSLQGAYGYTF. In DNA, the CDR3 is TGTGCCAGCAGCCTTCAGGGGGCCTATGGCTACACCTTC.

The chain carries TRBV25-1 and TRBJ2-3; D is perhaps TRBD1 (6 bases). Germline values: CDR1 MGHDK, CDR2 SYGVNS. Trimming left V 2 bases short and J 5 bases short, with 11 bases between. This CDR3 comprises 14 residues. The DNA of the CDR3 is TGTGCCAGCAGTGAACCAGGGGCTAGAGATACGCAGTATTTT. Its translation: CASSEPGARDTQYF.

The CDR3 spells CASNQDIFADQPQHF. CDR3 in DNA: TGTGCCAGCAACCAAGACATTTTCGCGGATCAGCCCCAGCATTTT. V usage is TRBV6-9 and J usage is TRBJ1-5; D not resolved. The CDR3 sequence is 15 residues long. Deletions cut 7 bases from V and 5 bases from J, with 18 bases between. Per germline, CDR1 MNHGY and CDR2 SVAAGI.

The CDR3 coding sequence is TGCAGTGGAGGAAGGTCAGATACGCAGTATTTT. The encoded protein is CSGGRSDTQYF. The genes are TRBV20-1 and TRBJ2-3; the D is unclear. The CDR3 totals 11 residues. The V gene lost 7 bases and the J gene lost 4 bases, with 9 bases spanning the gap. From germline, CDR1 is DFQATT and CDR2 SNEGSKA (reference sequence).

The chain links TRBV4-3 to TRBJ2-3; TRBD2 might be the D (7 bases). V dropped 2 bases and J dropped 2 bases, with 20 bases sitting between them. This CDR3 comprises 18 residues. Germline CDR1 and CDR2: LGHNA and YSLEER. The DNA for the CDR3 is TGCGCCAGCAGCCAAAAATTGGGGGCGGGAGTTGCCACAGATACGCAGTATTTT. Protein sequence: CASSQKLGAGVATDTQYF.

In DNA form, the CDR3 reads TGTGCCAGCAGTTCAGGACCCGCCGGCCTAACCTACAATGAGCAGTTCTTC. Its translation is CASSSGPAGLTYNEQFF. This chain connects TRBV6-2 or TRBV6-3 to TRBJ2-1; D remains ambiguous. Trimming took off 4 bases at V and 2 bases at J, with 18 bases between the two ends. Germline V gene sequence: CDR1 MNHEY, CDR2 SVGEGT. This CDR3 has 17 residues.

This sequence joins TRBV30 and TRBJ2-2, with TRBD1 matching 7 bases. Germline assignment: CDR1 GTSNPN and CDR2 SVGIG (reference sequence). The CDR3 spans 15 residues. V lost 7 bases to trimming and J lost 0 bases; unmatched junction nucleotides: 8. The CDR3 DNA follows: TGTGCCTTAATGTCCGGGACAGCGAACACCGGGGAGCTGTTTTTT. It encodes CALMSGTANTGELFF.

The chain is built from TRBV3-1 and TRBJ2-1; TRBD1 matches 9 bases. The CDR3 covers 16 residues. Trimming at V came to 2 bases and at J to 5 bases, leaving 7 bases not matched to a gene. The germline V gene has CDR1 LGHDT and CDR2 YNNKEL (reference sequence). Written as DNA, the CDR3 is TGTGCCAGCAGCCAATCTCCGGGACAGGGAAACAATGAGCAGTTCTTC. It specifies CASSQSPGQGNNEQFF.

The chain couples TRBV20-1 to TRBJ2-3; possibly TRBD1 or TRBD2 for D (7 bases each). Germline V CDR1 and CDR2: DFQATT, SNEGSKA (reference sequence). There are 14 residues in the CDR3. The V and J ends lost 5 bases and 7 bases respectively, with 19 bases between them. CDR3 coding DNA: TGCAGTGCTGTGTTAGGGGGCGGGAGAAATACGCAGTATTTT. Protein: CSAVLGGGRNTQYF.

The V call is TRBV20-1, the J call TRBJ1-1; TRBD1 agrees at 7 bases. The CDR3 extends over 11 amino acids. Germline assignment: CDR1 DFQATT and CDR2 SNEGSKA (reference sequence). Trimming removed 6 bases from V and 6 bases from J; junction bases left unmatched: 4. This CDR3 reads CSADRDAEAFF. For the CDR3, the DNA is TGCAGTGCCGACAGGGACGCTGAAGCTTTCTTT.

The rearrangement uses TRBV29-1 and TRBJ2-6, with D possibly being TRBD2 (6 bases). Per germline, CDR1 SQVTM and CDR2 ANQGSEA. The length of the CDR3 is 13 residues. V was clipped by 4 bases and J by 2 bases, with 6 bases between them. For the CDR3, the DNA is TGCAGCGTTGCGGGGGCTGGGGCCAACGTCCTGACTTTC. Translation gives CSVAGAGANVLTF. Looking up the rest from reference TRBV29-1 and TRBJ2-6 gives the full variable domain: SAVISQKPSRDICQRGTSLTIQCQVDSQVTMMFWYRQQPGQSLTLIATANQGSEATYESGFVIDKFPISRPNLTFSTLTVSNMSPEDSSIYLCSVAGAGANVLTFGAGSRLTVL.

This clonotype was seen just once. The chain couples TRBV5-1 to TRBJ2-3; the match to TRBD2 covers 15 bases. This CDR3 region has 17 residues. V lost 4 bases, J lost 2 bases, and 5 bases stayed unmatched. From germline, CDR1 is SGHRS and CDR2 YFSETQ. The CDR3 sequence: CASSPGLAGGATDTQYF. In nucleotides, the CDR3 is TGCGCCAGCAGCCCGGGACTAGCGGGAGGAGCCACAGATACGCAGTATTTT.

The chain links TRBV20-1 to TRBJ2-7, with 7 bases fitting TRBD2. Germline CDR1 and CDR2: DFQATT and SNEGSKA (reference sequence). J was trimmed by 3 bases and V by 6 bases; bases with no gene match: 14. The CDR3 runs 15 residues. CDR3 in DNA: TGCAGTGCCCCCAGTTCTAGCGGAGGATTCTACGAGCAGTACTTC. Its translation is CSAPSSSGGFYEQYF.

V and J are TRBV20-1 and TRBJ2-7; D uncertain. In germline, CDR1 is DFQATT, CDR2 SNEGSKA (reference sequence). This CDR3 comprises 13 residues. V gave up 1 base and J gave up 1 base, with 8 bases separating them. As DNA, the CDR3 is TGCAGTGCTAGAGTTGGGAATTCCTACGAGCAGTACTTC. Its protein is CSARVGNSYEQYF.

This clonotype has more than one count but fewer than ten. The chain uses TRBV20-1 and TRBJ2-5; the D gene is possibly TRBD1 (5 bases). Trimming left V 3 bases short and J 4 bases short, with 9 bases between. The CDR3 extends over 12 amino acids. CDR1 is DFQATT, CDR2 SNEGSKA, per germline (reference sequence). In DNA, the CDR3 is TGCAGTGCTAGGGGGCAGGGAGAGACCCAGTACTTC. This gives the protein CSARGQGETQYF.

This sequence joins TRBV30 and TRBJ2-1, with D uncertain. This CDR3 comprises 17 residues. Trimming pared 2 bases from V and 8 bases from J, leaving 25 bases between. CDR1 GTSNPN and CDR2 SVGIG come from the germline V gene (reference sequence). In nucleotides, the CDR3 is TGTGCCTGGAGTATAACACTAAATGAGGTACCTGGGGATGAGCAGTTCTTC. This encodes CAWSITLNEVPGDEQFF.

The rearrangement joins TRBV7-6 to TRBJ2-2; D call uncertain. The length of the CDR3 is 13 residues. The germline V gene encodes CDR1 SGHVS and CDR2 FNYEAQ. V gave up 5 bases and J gave up 0 bases, with 4 bases separating them. This chain's CDR3 is CASSESNTGELFF. DNA of the CDR3: TGTGCCAGCAGCGAATCGAACACCGGGGAGCTGTTTTTT.

V usage is TRBV7-9 and J usage is TRBJ1-1; D is undetermined. The CDR3 consists of 13 residues. Deletions cut 2 bases from V and 3 bases from J, with 7 bases between. The germline CDR1 and CDR2 sequences are SEHNR and FQNEAQ (reference sequence). The CDR3 here is CASSLLQDTEAFF. In nucleotides, the CDR3 is TGTGCCAGCAGCTTACTGCAAGACACTGAAGCTTTCTTT.

The genes are TRBV9 and TRBJ2-1, with 12 bases fitting TRBD2. Germline V gene lookup returns CDR1 SGDLS and CDR2 YYNGEE. V lost 0 bases and J lost 4; bases outside the gene matches: 2. The CDR3 is 16 amino acids. Here the CDR3 DNA reads TGTGCCAGCAGCGTAGCTGGACTAGCGGGGTACAATGAGCAGTTCTTC. Translated, it gives CASSVAGLAGYNEQFF. The variable domain in full, with the rest retrieved from reference TRBV9 and TRBJ2-1, is DSGVTQTPKHLITATGQRVTLRCSPRSGDLSVYWYQQSLDQGLQFLIQYYNGEERAKGNILERFSAQQFPDLHSELNLSSLELGDSALYFCASSVAGLAGYNEQFFGPGTRLTVL.

CDR3 region: CSASLAGVRYEQFF. The CDR3 nucleotides are TGCAGTGCTTCCCTAGCGGGAGTTCGTTATGAGCAGTTCTTC. The chain carries TRBV20-1 and TRBJ2-1, with TRBD2 matching over 10 bases. The V gene's germline CDR1 is DFQATT and CDR2 SNEGSKA (reference sequence). The CDR3 loop spans 14 amino acids. J was trimmed by 8 bases and V by 5 bases; bases with no gene match: 9.

V and J are TRBV29-1 and TRBJ2-4; D ambiguous. Germline values: CDR1 SQVTM, CDR2 ANQGSEA. This CDR3 has 15 amino acids. The ends were cut back, 7 bases at V and 0 bases at J, with 16 bases in the middle. The CDR3 reads CSARNSALAKNIQYF. CDR3 bases: TGCAGCGCGAGGAACAGTGCCCTAGCCAAAAACATTCAGTACTTC.

This rearrangement joins TRBV27 to TRBJ1-2; no clear D gene. V lost 5 bases and J 7 bases, leaving 11 bases between the germline ends. This CDR3 contains 12 residues. Germline-derived CDR1 and CDR2 are MNHEY and SMNVEV (reference sequence). This chain's CDR3 is CASSPSVGGYTF. The CDR3 DNA is TGTGCCAGCAGTCCCTCGGTGGGTGGCTACACCTTC.

Note on this clonotype: At one end the junction does not follow the germline gene, possibly because of a read error. J is TRBJ2-1 and V is TRBV7-9, with 10 bases lining up with TRBD2. The germline V gene encodes CDR1 SEHNR and CDR2 FQNEAQ (reference sequence). This CDR3 region has 16 residues. The CDR3, as DNA: TGTGCCAGCAGCTCATATGCTAGCGGGAGCTACTATGAGCAGTTCTTC. Translating gives CASSSYASGSYYEQFF.

The rearrangement joins TRBV20-1 to TRBJ2-1, with 7 bases matching TRBD2. The CDR3 is made up of 13 amino acids. Germline assignment: CDR1 DFQATT and CDR2 SNEGSKA (reference sequence). J was trimmed by 7 bases and V by 0 bases; bases with no gene match: 3. The CDR3 DNA sequence: TGCAGTGCTAGAGATCGCGGGGGAAATGAGCAGTTCTTC. This translates into CSARDRGGNEQFF.